The rows below give T cell receptor beta chains drawn from one sample of a study of cytomegalovirus exposure and HLA in healthy donors. The table came from immunoSEQ multiplex PCR; TCRdb's copy has only in-frame clones and leaves some out. The sample shows approximately 240,000 clones, approximately 90% of them seen only once. Sequencing was carried out using PBMCs. Receptor source: a woman between 18 and 30 years old in good health and CMV-seronegative. CDR3s include the opening cysteine and the closing phenylalanine or tryptophan. The order of the fields is J gene, V gene, CDR3 protein.

J gene: TRBJ1-5; V gene: TRBV4-2; CDR3 protein: CASSPRQGVSNQPQHF
J gene: TRBJ1-1; V gene: TRBV27; CDR3 protein: CASSPRTAAIEAFF
J gene: TRBJ1-3; V gene: TRBV7-2; CDR3 protein: CASSPKQGSGNTIYF
J gene: TRBJ2-1; V gene: TRBV5-6; CDR3 protein: CASLYLRSSYNEQFF
J gene: TRBJ2-3; V gene: TRBV5-4; CDR3 protein: CASSTTSGGDTQYF
J gene: TRBJ2-5; V gene: TRBV5-6; CDR3 protein: CASSLNSPPYTQYF
J gene: TRBJ2-7; V gene: TRBV5-6; CDR3 protein: CASSFLGARSYEQYF
J gene: TRBJ2-3; V gene: TRBV19; CDR3 protein: CASSIVGGLTDTQYF
J gene: TRBJ2-5; V gene: TRBV15; CDR3 protein: CATSRGPETQYF
J gene: TRBJ2-7; V gene: TRBV5-1; CDR3 protein: CASSLGPEGEQYF
J gene: TRBJ2-7; V gene: TRBV11-3; CDR3 protein: CASSPNAGLGYEQYF
J gene: TRBJ1-4; V gene: TRBV28; CDR3 protein: CASEDRGNEKLFF
J gene: TRBJ2-2; V gene: TRBV18; CDR3 protein: CASSSGGVNTGELFF
J gene: TRBJ2-7; V gene: TRBV27; CDR3 protein: CASAEGRVGSYEQYF
J gene: TRBJ2-1; V gene: TRBV5-5; CDR3 protein: CASSPTRPPPGDEQFF
J gene: TRBJ2-2; V gene: TRBV6-1; CDR3 protein: CASSEYITGELFF
J gene: TRBJ2-6; V gene: TRBV4-1; CDR3 protein: CASSQPGTGANVLTF
J gene: -; V gene: TRBV27; CDR3 protein: CASSLLGQGDEQYF
J gene: TRBJ2-3; V gene: TRBV6-5; CDR3 protein: CASSSQPGTSRDTQYF
J gene: TRBJ1-1; V gene: TRBV9; CDR3 protein: CASSVGRGRNPEAFF
J gene: TRBJ2-5; V gene: TRBV9; CDR3 protein: CASSVVPRERSETQYF
J gene: TRBJ2-3; V gene: TRBV4-1; CDR3 protein: CASSQVEPSGGRTDTQYF
J gene: TRBJ1-2; V gene: TRBV25-1; CDR3 protein: CASNRGDYGYTF